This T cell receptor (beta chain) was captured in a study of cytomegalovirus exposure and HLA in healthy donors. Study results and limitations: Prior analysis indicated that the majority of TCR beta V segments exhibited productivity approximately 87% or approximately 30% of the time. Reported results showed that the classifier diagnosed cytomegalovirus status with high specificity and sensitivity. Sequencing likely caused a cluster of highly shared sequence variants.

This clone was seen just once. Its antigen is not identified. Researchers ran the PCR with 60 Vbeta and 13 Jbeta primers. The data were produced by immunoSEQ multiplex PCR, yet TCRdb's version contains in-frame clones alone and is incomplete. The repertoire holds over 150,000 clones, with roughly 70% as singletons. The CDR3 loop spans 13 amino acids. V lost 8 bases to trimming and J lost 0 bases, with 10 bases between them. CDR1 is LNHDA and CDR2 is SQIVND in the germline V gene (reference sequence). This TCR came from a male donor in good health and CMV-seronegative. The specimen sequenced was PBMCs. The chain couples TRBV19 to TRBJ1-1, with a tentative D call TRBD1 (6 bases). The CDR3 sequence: CASSDRLNTEAFF. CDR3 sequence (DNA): TGTGCCAGTTCAGACAGGTTGAACACTGAAGCTTTCTTT.